This passage covers 27 T cell receptor beta chains from one sample sequenced in a study of T cells in Graves' hyperthyroidism and ophthalmopathy (dated by TCRdb to between 2018 and 2021). The method was multiplex PCR. Sequenced using an Illumina HiSeq 2000. Amplification of TCR beta CDR3 regions was carried out from RNA transcripts. The TCR CDR3 was subjected to a first round of RT-PCR using the HTBI primer set and the Qiagen OneStep RT-PCR kit. TCRdb reran the public reads through fastp at Q25 and MiXCR, keeping productive beta chains. Each entry merges the rows of one CDR3 protein and shows their most common DNA and genes. The sample profile shows approximately 590,000 distinct CDR3 sequences; around 14% of them were found once. The ten largest clones represent around 7.8% of the sample. Input material: blood. The receptor set was obtained from a woman aged 30 to 39 with Graves' hyperthyroidism.

There are a few counts of this clonotype. This chain uses TRBV29-1 with TRBJ2-3; D may match TRBD1 or TRBD2 (6 bases each). The CDR3 contains 15 residues. Germline V CDR1 and CDR2: SQVTM, ANQGSEA. The germline V and J ends were trimmed by 3 bases and 2 bases, with 15 bases remaining between them. In nucleotides, the CDR3 is TGCAGCGTTGACGGGGGCGCTCACGTCACAGATACGCAGTATTTT. Protein: CSVDGGAHVTDTQYF.

The chain is built from TRBV9 and TRBJ2-1; perhaps D is TRBD1 or TRBD2 (6 bases each). V lost 0 bases to trimming and J lost 7 bases, with 17 bases between them. Germline loops: CDR1 SGDLS, CDR2 YYNGEE. The CDR3 runs 16 residues. CDR3 in amino acids: CASSVAMGGAGNEQFF. CDR3 DNA: TGTGCCAGCAGCGTAGCTATGGGGGGCGCGGGGAATGAGCAGTTCTTC.

This clonotype came up many times. The V and J genes are TRBV29-1 and TRBJ2-3; D gene unclear. Deletions cut 3 bases from V and 2 bases from J, with 18 bases between. CDR1 is SQVTM and CDR2 is ANQGSEA in the germline V gene. The CDR3 has 16 amino acids. CDR3 region: CSVETVRALVTDTQYF. As DNA, the CDR3 is TGCAGCGTTGAGACTGTTCGGGCCTTAGTCACAGATACGCAGTATTTT.

This clonotype has a count of ten or more. The chain joins TRBV2 to TRBJ2-7; D is uncertain. Trimming cost V 4 bases and J 1 base, with 11 bases left between them. This CDR3 spans 14 amino acids. Germline CDR1 is SNHLY and CDR2 is FYNNEI. This CDR3 is CASSGLTRSYEQYF. DNA for the CDR3: TGTGCCAGCAGTGGGCTAACACGTTCCTACGAGCAGTACTTC.

The gene calls are TRBV2 and TRBJ2-7; D gene unclear. Trimming removed 2 bases at V and 1 base at J, with 12 bases between. The CDR3 contains 15 residues. Germline V gene lookup returns CDR1 SNHLY and CDR2 FYNNEI. The CDR3 loop reads CASSETAVRSYEQYF. The CDR3 nucleotides read TGTGCCAGCAGTGAAACGGCAGTTAGATCCTACGAGCAGTACTTC.

This clonotype was seen repeatedly, ten times or more. The V gene is TRBV28, the J gene TRBJ1-3; a weak D match, TRBD1 (5 bases). The V end was cut by 5 bases, the J end by 0 bases, with 11 bases between. The CDR3 has 15 amino acids. CDR1 and CDR2 from the germline V gene are MDHEN and SYDVKM. As DNA, the CDR3 is TGTGCCAGCAGTCCAACAGGTGGCTCTGGAAACACCATATATTTT. This codes for CASSPTGGSGNTIYF. Supplemented by reference TRBV28 and TRBJ1-3, the full variable domain reads DVKVTQSSRYLVKRTGEKVFLECVQDMDHENMFWYRQDPGLGLRLIYFSYDVKMKEKGDIPEGYSVSREKKERFSLILESASTNQTSMYLCASSPTGGSGNTIYFGEGSWLTVV.

J is TRBJ1-6 and V is TRBV11-1, with 10 nucleotides matching TRBD1. The CDR3 runs 16 residues. Per the germline V gene, CDR1 is SGHAT and CDR2 is FQDESV (reference sequence). After removal of 5 bases from V and 9 bases from J, the junction contained 10 bases not matched to a gene. CDR3 protein: CASSAGTGEGGSPLHF. CDR3 sequence (DNA): TGTGCCAGCAGCGCCGGGACAGGGGAAGGTGGTTCACCCCTCCACTTT.

The chain is built from TRBV6-5 and TRBJ2-7, with D maybe TRBD2 (6 bases). This CDR3 region has 15 residues. CDR1 and CDR2 from the germline V gene are MNHEY and SVGAGI. V lost 2 bases and J lost 3, with 14 bases in between. CDR3 loop: CASSYEMEGYYEQYF. For the CDR3, the DNA is TGTGCCAGCAGTTACGAGATGGAGGGGTACTACGAGCAGTACTTC.

This clonotype was seen repeatedly, ten times or more. The chain combines TRBV11-2 with TRBJ2-3, with TRBD1 matching over 7 bases. The CDR3 length is 14 residues. Per germline, CDR1 SGHAT and CDR2 FQNNGV. The ends lost 5 bases at V and 6 bases at J; junction bases unmatched: 8. The CDR3 region has the DNA TGTGCCAGCAGCAATGGACAGGTTCATGATACGCAGTATTTT. Its translation: CASSNGQVHDTQYF.

At least ten counts were recorded for this clonotype. The chain employs TRBV13 and TRBJ2-1; D is perhaps TRBD2 (6 bases). Germline V gene data show CDR1 as PRHDT and CDR2 as FYEKMQ (reference sequence). CDR3 length: 16 amino acids. The ends were cut back, 4 bases at V and 2 bases at J, with 15 bases in the middle. The DNA of the CDR3 is TGTGCCAGCAGCTCTCCTACTAGCCCGACCTACAATGAGCAGTTCTTC. Translation: CASSSPTSPTYNEQFF.

This clonotype was seen at least ten times. The genes are TRBV30 and TRBJ2-2, with 7 bases lining up with TRBD2. Germline lookup yields CDR1 GTSNPN and CDR2 SVGIG (reference sequence). The V segment lost 1 base and the J segment 5 bases; nucleotides outside the gene matches: 4. This CDR3 region has 14 residues. The CDR3 is CAWSGAGITGELFF. The CDR3, as DNA: TGTGCCTGGAGTGGAGCGGGAATAACCGGGGAGCTGTTTTTT.

Many counts were recorded for this clonotype. J is TRBJ2-7 and V is TRBV20-1; possible D gene TRBD2, 5 bases. Germline values: CDR1 DFQATT, CDR2 SNEGSKA (reference sequence). Trimming stripped 0 bases from V and 2 bases from J, with 17 bases between. CDR3 length: 16 residues. The CDR3 reads CSARERNLAFTYEQYF. CDR3 coding DNA: TGCAGTGCTAGAGAGAGAAATCTAGCTTTCACCTACGAGCAGTACTTC.

In DNA form, the CDR3 reads TGTGCCACCAGTGAGCGCAACATGGGAAGACAGTACTTC. This gives the protein CATSERNMGRQYF. The chain employs TRBV24-1 and TRBJ2-5; D unclear. Germline V lookup: CDR1 KGHDR, CDR2 SFDVKD. Trimming cost V 4 bases and J 11 bases, with 16 bases left between them. The CDR3 spans 13 residues.

This clonotype has a count of ten or more. The V gene is TRBV19, the J gene TRBJ2-4; TRBD1 might be the D (6 bases). The germline gives CDR1 LNHDA, CDR2 SQIVND (reference sequence). The length of the CDR3 is 15 residues. V lost 6 bases and J lost 0, with 12 bases in between. The CDR3 sequence: CASSRQDPAKNIQYF. Written as DNA, the CDR3 is TGTGCCAGTAGCCGACAGGACCCAGCCAAAAACATTCAGTACTTC.

This clonotype was counted ten times or more. The chain is built from TRBV20-1 and TRBJ2-7; 7 nucleotides match TRBD2. The CDR3 is 15 residues long. Germline assignment: CDR1 DFQATT and CDR2 SNEGSKA (reference sequence). The trim removed 6 bases at V and 4 bases at J, leaving 15 bases unmatched. CDR3 region: CSAEIALAEKYEQYF. The CDR3 coding sequence is TGCAGTGCCGAGATCGCGCTAGCGGAAAAGTACGAGCAGTACTTC.

Worth noting for this clonotype: With a much larger clone just one base away, this may be a read error. The gene calls are TRBV7-2 and TRBJ2-1; 13 positions match TRBD2. The V gene's germline CDR1 is SGHTA and CDR2 FQGNSA. The CDR3 sequence is 15 residues long. The ends lost 5 bases at V and 10 bases at J; junction bases unmatched: 8. The CDR3 nucleotides are TGTGCCAGCAGCCAAGGACTAGCGGGAGAGCTAGAGCAGTTCTTC. This gives the protein CASSQGLAGELEQFF.

This clonotype was observed at least ten times. The chain recombines TRBV11-2 with TRBJ2-7, with D unresolved. The CDR3 is 13 amino acids. CDR1 is SGHAT, CDR2 FQNNGV, per germline. Trimming pared 5 bases from V and 1 base from J, leaving 9 bases between. This CDR3 is CASSLDLSYEQYF. The CDR3 nucleotides are TGTGCCAGCAGCCTGGACCTATCCTACGAGCAGTACTTC.

Of note for this clonotype: A much larger clone lies one base from this, so it may be a read error. The DNA of the CDR3 is TGCGCCAGCAGCGCAGGGGGAAGGGGAAAACTGTTTTTT. Its translation is CASSAGGRGKLFF. The J gene is TRBJ1-4, the V gene TRBV5-1, with 7 bases aligning to TRBD1. The ends lost 4 bases at V and 10 bases at J; junction bases unmatched: 7. Germline V lookup: CDR1 SGHRS, CDR2 YFSETQ. The CDR3 covers 13 residues.

A note on this clonotype: Being one base from a much bigger clone, this may be a read error. The chain uses TRBV7-2 and TRBJ2-7; 8 positions match TRBD1. Germline values: CDR1 SGHTA, CDR2 FQGNSA. The CDR3 sequence is 15 residues long. The CDR3 reads CAGSLDRGTSYEQYF. The CDR3 region has the DNA TGTGCCGGCAGCTTAGACAGGGGTACATCCTACGAGCAGTACTTC.

In the case of this clonotype: A much more abundant neighbour one base away suggests this may be a read error. The genes are TRBV5-5 and TRBJ2-7, with a possible D match to TRBD2 (6 bases). The germline V gene has CDR1 SGHKS and CDR2 YYEKEE (reference sequence). There are 15 residues in the CDR3. V was clipped by 3 bases and J by 3 bases, with 16 bases between them. CDR3 in DNA: TGTGCCAGCAGCTCTGGGCTAGCGATCTACTACGAGCAGTACTTC. It specifies CASSSGLAIYYEQYF.

The V gene is TRBV7-3, the J gene TRBJ2-3; no definite D call. Between the trimmed V and J ends, which lost 1 base and 2 bases, there was a span of 7 bases. This CDR3 spans 14 amino acids. Germline-derived CDR1 and CDR2 are SGHTA and FQGTGA. CDR3 loop: CASSLIGITDTQYF. The CDR3 DNA is TGTGCCAGCAGCTTAATTGGTATCACAGATACGCAGTATTTT.

This clonotype was detected ten times or more. The chain has TRBV20-1 and TRBJ1-2; 7 bases map to TRBD1. The CDR3 has 15 amino acids. The V segment lost 3 bases and the J segment 8 bases; nucleotides outside the gene matches: 15. Germline-derived CDR1 and CDR2 are DFQATT and SNEGSKA (reference sequence). In nucleotides, the CDR3 is TGCAGTGCTAGTCACATAACAACACAGGGGTTCGGCTACACCTTC. It translates to CSASHITTQGFGYTF.

This clonotype was observed many times. CDR3 protein: CASSSGQGSFQPQHF. The DNA of the CDR3 is TGTGCCAGCAGCTCGGGACAGGGGAGCTTTCAGCCCCAGCATTTT. The rearrangement links TRBV5-6 to TRBJ1-5, with 10 bases fitting TRBD1. From germline, CDR1 is SGHDT and CDR2 YYEEEE. The length of the CDR3 is 15 residues. V was clipped by 3 bases and J by 6 bases; unmatched bases: 6.

The rearrangement uses TRBV6-9 and TRBJ2-1, with 14 bases that match TRBD2. CDR1 is MNHGY, CDR2 SVAAGI, per germline. This CDR3 comprises 17 residues. The ends lost 3 bases at V and 6 bases at J; junction bases unmatched: 7. CDR3 sequence: CASSYPKGLAGVNEQFF. In DNA form, the CDR3 reads TGTGCCAGCAGTTACCCAAAGGGACTAGCGGGAGTCAATGAGCAGTTCTTC.

V is TRBV29-1 and J is TRBJ2-1; D is ambiguous. Trimming took 2 bases from V and 7 from J, leaving 0 bases between them. CDR1 SQVTM and CDR2 ANQGSEA come from the germline V gene. The CDR3 is 9 residues long. DNA for the CDR3: TGCAGCGTTGAAAATGAGCAGTTCTTC. Amino acids: CSVENEQFF.

This clonotype has more than one count but fewer than ten. The J gene is TRBJ2-1, the V gene TRBV4-3, with D maybe TRBD2 (6 bases). The CDR3 extends over 16 amino acids. Trimming left V 0 bases short and J 8 bases short, with 17 bases between. CDR1 LGHNA and CDR2 YSLEER come from the germline V gene. CDR3 in DNA: TGCGCCAGCAGCCAAGATCGGGGGAGGTATATTTATGAGCAGTTCTTC. Protein product: CASSQDRGRYIYEQFF.

This clonotype was detected only a few times. The chain uses TRBV30 and TRBJ1-5; D unresolved. V was pared by 4 bases and J by 3 bases, with 19 bases between. This CDR3 is 16 amino acids long. CDR1 and CDR2 (germline): GTSNPN, SVGIG (reference sequence). The CDR3 protein is CAWNSGGVAFNQPQHF. The CDR3 bases are TGTGCCTGGAACTCGGGCGGGGTGGCTTTCAATCAGCCCCAGCATTTT.